A selection of T cell receptor beta chains follows, all from one sample in a study of shared clonotypes between healthy human individuals. Produced via immunoSEQ multiplex PCR; TCRdb's table is partial and in-frame only. The data contain about 1 million clones, around four fifths of them singletons. Specimen: memory CD4+ T cells sorted from blood. Source of these receptors: a man younger than 30 in good health. Both conserved end residues are trimmed from each CDR3. A D gene is named only where the DNA matches it firmly. Expanded clones get a size class; other rows say once, few or many, or leave the size out.

V: TRBV28
size: few
D: TRBD1
length: 11
J: TRBJ2-7
CDR3: ASSTGGGYEQY

V: TRBV7-2
size: .
D: TRBD1
length: 13
J: TRBJ2-7
CDR3: ASSLRTGSSYEQY

V: TRBV19
size: .
D: .
length: 12
J: TRBJ1-2
CDR3: ASRTRDFNYGYT

V: TRBV20-1
size: .
D: .
length: 8
J: TRBJ2-3
CDR3: GYWRDTQY

V: TRBV18
size: .
D: .
length: 11
J: TRBJ2-1
CDR3: ASSSSTRNEQF

V: TRBV6-5
size: .
D: TRBD2
length: 13
J: TRBJ2-1
CDR3: ASGVLAGGYNEQF

V: TRBV7-9
size: .
D: .
length: 12
J: TRBJ2-3
CDR3: ASSLSGASDTQY

V: TRBV30
size: .
D: .
length: 13
J: TRBJ1-6
CDR3: AWSLGSSYNSPLH

V: TRBV5-6
size: .
D: .
length: 12
J: TRBJ2-7
CDR3: ASSPGLQTYEQY

V: TRBV11-2
size: .
D: TRBD2
length: 15
J: TRBJ2-7
CDR3: ASSLLAGEARAAEQY

V: TRBV5-4
size: .
D: .
length: 11
J: TRBJ2-3
CDR3: ASSLPSTDTQY

V: TRBV5-1
size: once
D: .
length: 13
J: TRBJ2-7
CDR3: ASSLYPIGGYEQY

V: TRBV19
size: .
D: TRBD2
length: 11
J: TRBJ2-1
CDR3: ASGLAGGNEQF

V: TRBV28
size: .
D: .
length: 14
J: TRBJ1-4
CDR3: ASTEGGAPTNEKLF

V: TRBV27
size: .
D: .
length: 12
J: TRBJ2-7
CDR3: ASSIIAGFYEQY

V: TRBV2
size: .
D: TRBD1
length: 14
J: TRBJ2-2
CDR3: ASRRTDRGIAGELF

V: TRBV28
size: .
D: .
length: 16
J: TRBJ1-5
CDR3: ASSYPPDRLSSNQPQH

V: TRBV5-6
size: .
D: .
length: 11
J: TRBJ1-4
CDR3: ASSLGVQEKLF

V: TRBV11-2
size: .
D: .
length: 10
J: TRBJ2-7
CDR3: ASSLGPGEQY

V: TRBV6-5
size: .
D: .
length: 12
J: TRBJ2-6
CDR3: ASKDRSGANVLT

V: TRBV6-5
size: .
D: TRBD2
length: 10
J: TRBJ2-4
CDR3: ASRGGKNIQY

V: TRBV6-5
size: .
D: TRBD1
length: 13
J: TRBJ2-7
CDR3: ASRRPGQGTYEQY

V: TRBV28
size: .
D: TRBD1
length: 13
J: .
CDR3: ASSSPVTGSYEQY

V: TRBV30
size: many
D: .
length: 12
J: TRBJ2-2
CDR3: AWSGGLFTGELF

V: TRBV11-2
size: many
D: TRBD2
length: 15
J: TRBJ2-5
CDR3: ASSLVASGRSLETQY

V: TRBV11-1
size: .
D: .
length: 14
J: TRBJ2-3
CDR3: ASSLDGVTTLETQY

V: TRBV6-1
size: .
D: .
length: 13
J: TRBJ1-2
CDR3: ASSERVDSRYGYT

V: TRBV5-1
size: .
D: .
length: 10
J: TRBJ1-2
CDR3: ASSGDNYGYT

V: TRBV6-5
size: .
D: .
length: 13
J: TRBJ2-7
CDR3: ASSYSPQGIYEQY

V: TRBV5-4
size: .
D: .
length: 15
J: TRBJ1-4
CDR3: ASSSGDRQRGAEKLF